These T cell receptor beta chains were read from a single sample in a study of T cells in localized non-small cell lung cancer. This table comes from immunoSEQ multiplex PCR, and its TCRdb copy is limited to in-frame clones, with some not included. The data contain approximately 35,000 clones, roughly 88% of them singletons. The sequencing used peripheral blood, collected before any cancer treatment. These receptors all come from a man aged 40-75 years with stage I lung adenocarcinoma. Each CDR3 is given with its conserved first and last residue. D genes are given only for firm matches. The size of a clone is reported for some rows only, either as once, few or many, or as a class for expanded clones.

V	size	J	D	CDR3	DNA
TRBV6-1	-	TRBJ1-1	-	CASSPRTQEAFF	TGTGCCAGCAGTCCTCGGACACAAGAAGCTTTCTTT
TRBV20-1	-	TRBJ2-1	TRBD2	CSATIPGGQFF	TGCAGTGCTACAATCCCGGGGGGGCAGTTCTTC
TRBV6-5	once	TRBJ1-2	-	CASRRGGTNYGYTF	TGTGCCAGCAGGCGTGGAGGGACTAACTATGGCTACACCTTC
TRBV29-1	-	TRBJ1-3	TRBD1	CSVLRQGARTIYF	TGCAGCGTTCTCCGACAGGGGGCTCGCACCATATATTTT
TRBV6-5	-	TRBJ1-2	-	CASSYDGNYGYTF	TGTGCCAGCAGTTACGACGGAAACTATGGCTACACCTTC
TRBV6-5	-	TRBJ1-6	-	CASSYSEARNDSPLHF	TGTGCCAGCAGTTACTCTGAGGCCAGAAATGATTCACCCCTCCACTTT
TRBV6-1	-	TRBJ1-2	-	CASSEVQANGYTF	TGTGCCAGCAGTGAAGTACAAGCGAATGGCTACACCTTC
TRBV5-1	-	TRBJ2-5	-	CASTPQPAWGQETQYF	TGCGCCAGCACTCCCCAACCTGCTTGGGGCCAAGAGACCCAGTACTTC
TRBV5-4	-	TRBJ2-4	TRBD2	CASSLAVGGASDIQYF	TGTGCCAGCAGCTTGGCCGTCGGGGGGGCCTCGGACATTCAGTACTTC
TRBV5-1	-	TRBJ2-7	TRBD1	CASSWGSGTGLYEQYF	TGCGCCAGCAGCTGGGGATCCGGGACAGGGTTATACGAGCAGTACTTC
TRBV6-6	few	TRBJ1-2	-	CASKEGNYGYTF	TGTGCCAGCAAAGAGGGAAACTATGGCTACACCTTC
TRBV29-1	-	TRBJ1-2	-	CSVTEGYTF	TGCAGCGTCACAGAAGGCTACACCTTC
TRBV27	-	TRBJ2-1	TRBD2	CASSFGRSGGYNEQFF	TGTGCCAGCAGTTTCGGGCGTAGCGGGGGGTACAATGAGCAGTTCTTC
TRBV18	-	TRBJ1-1	TRBD1	CASSPQPGQGNTEAFF	TGTGCCAGCTCACCTCAACCCGGACAGGGGAACACTGAAGCTTTCTTT
TRBV30	once	TRBJ2-2	-	CAWNPGPLTGELFF	TGTGCCTGGAACCCGGGGCCCCTTACCGGGGAGCTGTTTTTT
TRBV10-2	-	TRBJ2-7	TRBD1	CASRPSDRTYEQYF	TGCGCCAGCAGACCCTCGGACAGGACCTACGAGCAGTACTTC
TRBV18	-	TRBJ1-1	-	CASSPMVETEAFF	TGTGCCAGCTCACCAATGGTGGAGACTGAAGCTTTCTTT
TRBV7-8	few	TRBJ2-2	-	CASEGPGELFF	TGTGCCAGCGAGGGCCCCGGGGAGCTGTTTTTT
TRBV7-9	-	TRBJ1-2	-	CASSPGGDPRATNYGYTF	TGTGCCAGCAGCCCCGGGGGGGACCCACGAGCTACTAACTATGGCTACACCTTC
TRBV2	-	TRBJ1-6	TRBD1	CASSIDVGQGNSPLHF	TGTGCCAGCTCGATCGATGTGGGACAGGGGAATTCACCCCTCCACTTT
TRBV5-6	once	TRBJ1-3	TRBD1	CASSRDSINTIYF	TGTGCCAGCAGCCGGGACAGTATAAACACCATATATTTT
TRBV2	-	TRBJ2-3	TRBD1	CASSVGRTGDTQYF	TGTGCCAGCAGCGTAGGCAGGACAGGAGATACGCAGTATTTT
TRBV6-1	-	TRBJ1-1	-	CASSEISSTVLSTEAFF	TGTGCCAGCAGTGAAATCTCTTCTACAGTGCTTTCCACTGAAGCTTTCTTT
TRBV6-1	-	TRBJ2-5	-	CASSEEGGGETQYF	TGTGCCAGCAGTGAAGAGGGAGGGGGAGAGACCCAGTACTTC
TRBV14	-	TRBJ1-1	TRBD1	CASSQTTGAFF	TGTGCCAGCAGCCAAACGACAGGGGCTTTCTTT
TRBV19	-	TRBJ2-7	-	CASSMTDGRRDEQYF	TGTGCCAGTAGTATGACGGACGGACGACGTGACGAGCAGTACTTC
TRBV5-6	-	TRBJ1-6	-	CASSALQSLNSPLHF	TGTGCCAGCAGCGCACTACAGAGCCTTAATTCACCCCTCCACTTT
TRBV21-1	-	TRBJ1-5	-	CASSKAPVGLQPQHF	TGTGCCAGCAGCAAAGCGCCGGTGGGTTTGCAGCCCCAGCATTTT
TRBV5-1	few	TRBJ2-1	-	CASSLNSLANEQFF	TGCGCCAGCAGCCTCAATTCGTTGGCCAATGAGCAGTTCTTC
TRBV11-2	-	TRBJ2-1	TRBD2	CASSLGLAGGPYNEQFF	TGTGCCAGCAGCCTTGGACTAGCGGGGGGGCCCTACAATGAGCAGTTCTTC
TRBV9	once	TRBJ2-1	-	CASSVGQYNEQFF	TGTGCCAGCAGCGTTGGGCAGTACAATGAGCAGTTCTTC
TRBV5-1	once	TRBJ2-5	-	CASSPDRYKETQYF	TGCGCCAGCAGCCCCGACAGGTACAAAGAGACCCAGTACTTC
TRBV6-1	-	TRBJ1-1	-	CASRLEDSENTEAFF	TGTGCCAGCAGATTAGAAGACAGTGAGAACACTGAAGCTTTCTTT
TRBV11-3	-	TRBJ1-1	-	CASSLDPRGNTEAFF	TGTGCCAGCAGCTTAGATCCACGGGGGAACACTGAAGCTTTCTTT
TRBV6-1	-	TRBJ2-6	-	CAIAGSGANVLTF	TGTGCCATTGCCGGCTCTGGGGCCAACGTCCTGACTTTC
TRBV5-1	-	TRBJ1-1	-	CASSLQGRNTEAFF	TGCGCCAGCAGCTTGCAGGGACGGAACACTGAAGCTTTCTTT
TRBV19	-	TRBJ1-5	TRBD1	CASRDRSYSNQPQHF	TGTGCCAGCCGGGACAGGTCCTATAGCAATCAGCCCCAGCATTTT
TRBV6-1	-	TRBJ1-5	TRBD1	CASSDPGTGSNQPQHF	TGTGCCAGCAGTGACCCCGGGACAGGGAGCAATCAGCCCCAGCATTTT
TRBV18	-	TRBJ1-5	TRBD1	CASSPKTGNQPQHF	TGTGCCAGCTCACCAAAGACAGGGAACCAGCCCCAGCATTTT
TRBV4-1	-	TRBJ1-1	TRBD1	CASSKDGTGGNTEAFF	TGCGCCAGCAGTAAGGACGGCACAGGGGGGAACACTGAAGCTTTCTTT
TRBV6-4	-	TRBJ2-1	-	CASSEDPSSYNEQFF	TGTGCCAGCAGCGAAGACCCGAGCTCCTACAATGAGCAGTTCTTC
TRBV15	once	TRBJ2-7	-	CATSGARPTYEQYF	TGTGCCACCAGCGGGGCGAGACCTACCTACGAGCAGTACTTC
TRBV29-1	-	TRBJ1-4	-	CSVAYSGWEKLFF	TGCAGCGTTGCTTACAGCGGATGGGAAAAACTGTTTTTT
TRBV5-1	once	TRBJ1-1	-	CASSLARGAAEAFF	TGCGCCAGCAGCTTGGCCAGGGGTGCCGCTGAAGCTTTCTTT
TRBV10-2	-	TRBJ1-6	-	CASSESERTLHF	TGCGCCAGCAGTGAGTCGGAGAGAACCCTCCACTTT
TRBV19	-	TRBJ1-2	-	CASSLQTRGGRGYTF	TGTGCCAGTAGTCTACAGACCCGGGGAGGGCGTGGCTACACCTTC
TRBV5-5	once	TRBJ2-1	-	CASSLWGLNNEQFF	TGTGCCAGCAGCTTGTGGGGTCTTAACAATGAGCAGTTCTTC
TRBV27	-	TRBJ2-7	-	CASSLSAGYEQYF	TGTGCCAGCAGTTTATCAGCGGGTTACGAGCAGTACTTC
TRBV19	-	TRBJ2-5	TRBD2	CASSIVGLAGAGRETQYF	TGTGCCAGTAGCATCGTAGGACTAGCGGGGGCCGGTAGAGAGACCCAGTACTTC
TRBV4-1	-	TRBJ1-2	-	CASSVAGGRFYGYTF	TGCGCCAGCAGCGTGGCAGGAGGTCGATTCTATGGCTACACCTTC
TRBV5-1	-	TRBJ2-5	-	CASSLDSPAQYF	TGCGCCAGCAGCTTGGACTCTCCGGCCCAGTACTTC
TRBV5-5	once	TRBJ2-1	-	CASSFSGRGFDEQFF	TGTGCCAGCAGCTTCTCGGGCAGGGGTTTCGATGAGCAGTTCTTC
TRBV5-6	-	TRBJ1-2	-	CASSFARGLYGYTF	TGTGCCAGCAGCTTTGCGAGGGGTCTTTATGGCTACACCTTC